These T cell receptor beta chains were read from a single sample in a study of human T cells and chemical hapten exposure. TCRdb fed the RACE reads into MiXCR, producing one record per CDR3 protein. The table includes some 71,000 distinct CDR3 sequences, around a tenth detected once. This specimen was whole blood, taken in connection with sensitization to the hapten diphenylcyclopropenone (DPC). The receptors come from a woman aged 45-59 years with alopecia areata. Some clones in this sample may be carry-over from other donors' samples. The CDR3 runs from the conserved cysteine through the conserved F or W. A D gene is named only where the DNA matches it firmly. Expanded clones get a size class; other rows say once, few or many, or leave the size out.

V gene,J gene,D gene,clone size,CDR3 protein,CDR3 DNA
TRBV5-1,TRBJ2-2,TRBD1,NA,CASSAQGLNTGELFF,TGCGCCAGCAGCGCACAGGGGCTGAACACCGGGGAGCTGTTTTTT
TRBV7-6,TRBJ2-1,TRBD1,NA,CASSFYDRAANEQFF,TGTGCCAGCAGCTTCTACGACAGGGCTGCCAATGAGCAGTTCTTC
TRBV5-1,TRBJ2-3,NA,NA,CASSTDYPTDTQYF,TGCGCCAGCAGCACCGACTACCCAACAGATACGCAGTATTTT
TRBV29-1,TRBJ2-3,NA,many,CSVVGRSTDTQYF,TGCAGCGTTGTCGGGAGATCCACAGATACGCAGTATTTT
TRBV29-1,TRBJ2-7,NA,many,CSVEFGVSSEQYF,TGCAGCGTTGAATTTGGGGTGAGCTCCGAGCAGTACTTC
TRBV11-2,TRBJ2-2,NA,NA,CASSLSSGEVLFF,TGTGCCAGCAGCTTATCTTCGGGAGAGGTTCTGTTTTTT
TRBV16,TRBJ1-2,NA,NA,CASSQHHYTF,TGTGCCAGCAGCCAACATCACTACACCTTC
TRBV24-1,TRBJ1-5,NA,NA,CATSDSLDINQPQHF,TGTGCCACCAGTGATTCCTTGGATATCAATCAGCCCCAGCATTTT
TRBV28,TRBJ2-7,TRBD2,NA,CASTLPGTSREEQYF,TGTGCCAGCACTCTCCCCGGGACTAGTCGGGAAGAGCAGTACTTC
TRBV12-3/TRBV12-4,TRBJ2-3,NA,NA,CASSPTLDFSDTQYF,TGTGCCAGCAGCCCAACCTTAGACTTCTCAGATACGCAGTATTTT
TRBV12-3/TRBV12-4,TRBJ2-1,TRBD2,NA,CASSLGSGRAYNEQFF,TGTGCCAGCAGTTTGGGTAGCGGGAGGGCTTACAATGAGCAGTTCTTC
TRBV18,TRBJ2-1,TRBD1,NA,CASSPPGQGATYNEQFF,TGTGCCAGCTCACCTCCGGGACAGGGGGCAACCTACAATGAGCAGTTCTTC
TRBV4-1,TRBJ1-2,NA,many,CASSHESRAGGYTF,TGCGCCAGCAGCCACGAGAGTCGGGCAGGGGGCTACACCTTC
TRBV20-1,TRBJ2-3,TRBD2,many,CSARDLRGRETGDTQYF,TGCAGTGCTAGAGATCTTCGGGGGAGGGAGACCGGCGATACGCAGTATTTT
TRBV3-1,TRBJ2-3,NA,many,CASSRLGYTDTQYF,TGTGCCAGCAGCCGACTAGGATATACAGATACGCAGTATTTT
TRBV28,TRBJ1-1,NA,few,CASSPPGVEAFF,TGTGCCAGCAGTCCCCCCGGGGTTGAAGCTTTCTTT
TRBV5-8,TRBJ1-4,NA,many,CASSYSGTLGEKLFF,TGTGCCAGCAGCTACTCCGGGACGTTGGGTGAAAAACTGTTTTTT
TRBV11-2,TRBJ2-7,TRBD1,NA,CASSSPGTEPNFYEQYF,TGTGCCAGCAGCTCCCCCGGGACAGAGCCGAACTTCTACGAGCAGTACTTC
TRBV27,TRBJ2-3,TRBD2,many,CASIGMGTTLF,TGTGCCAGCATAGGTATGGGGACTACCCTCTTT
TRBV10-2,TRBJ1-1,NA,many,CASSESSMNTEAFF,TGCGCCAGCAGTGAGTCTAGCATGAACACTGAAGCTTTCTTT
TRBV6-1,TRBJ1-2,TRBD1,many,CATLLPTGTGGGYTF,TGTGCCACCCTCCTGCCTACCGGGACAGGGGGAGGCTACACCTTC
TRBV20-1,TRBJ2-5,NA,NA,CSARSGAQETQYF,TGCAGTGCTAGGTCGGGCGCGCAAGAGACCCAGTACTTC
TRBV19,TRBJ2-3,NA,NA,CASSIGAGTDTQYF,TGTGCCAGTAGTATTGGGGCAGGCACAGATACGCAGTATTTT
TRBV20-1,TRBJ2-1,TRBD2,few,CSAATSGVYNEQFF,TGCAGTGCCGCTACTAGCGGTGTTTACAATGAGCAGTTCTTC
TRBV4-2,TRBJ1-6,NA,NA,CASSQEAGRNSPLHF,TGTGCCAGCAGCCAAGAGGCAGGCCGTAATTCACCCCTCCACTTT
TRBV27,TRBJ2-2,TRBD2,many,CASSRSSGVDGELFF,TGTGCCAGCAGTAGATCTAGCGGGGTAGACGGGGAGCTGTTTTTT
TRBV3-1,TRBJ1-1,NA,NA,CASSHPAPGTEAFF,TGTGCCAGCAGCCACCCGGCGCCGGGCACTGAAGCTTTCTTT
TRBV5-5,TRBJ1-6,NA,few,CASSLSGRDNSPLHF,TGTGCCAGCAGCTTGTCAGGCAGGGACAATTCACCCCTCCACTTT
TRBV5-1,TRBJ2-7,NA,many,CASSADRLEQYF,TGCGCCAGCAGCGCCGACCGCTTGGAGCAGTACTTC
TRBV7-8,TRBJ2-1,NA,many,CASSLRGGTGRGEQFF,TGTGCCAGCAGCTTAAGAGGGGGGACGGGTAGAGGTGAGCAGTTCTTC
TRBV6-5,TRBJ1-6,NA,many,CASSYEGSYNSPLHF,TGTGCCAGCAGTTACGAGGGCTCCTATAATTCACCCCTCCACTTT
TRBV7-2,TRBJ2-1,NA,many,CASSLAYNEQFF,TGTGCCAGCAGCTTAGCGTATAATGAGCAGTTCTTC
TRBV20-1,TRBJ2-3,TRBD2,few,CSASTTSGNTDTQYF,TGCAGTGCTAGCACGACTAGCGGAAACACAGATACGCAGTATTTT
TRBV20-1,TRBJ2-1,NA,many,CSAPHLNEQFF,TGCAGCGCACCTCACCTCAATGAGCAGTTCTTC
TRBV20-1,TRBJ2-7,TRBD2,NA,CSAGEGLAGVREQYF,TGCAGTGCTGGGGAGGGTCTAGCGGGAGTTCGCGAGCAGTACTTC
TRBV2,TRBJ2-2,NA,many,CASSSRVSNTGELFF,TGTGCCAGCAGTTCTAGGGTTTCGAACACCGGGGAGCTGTTTTTT
TRBV29-1,TRBJ1-1,TRBD1,NA,CSGERGGREAFF,TGCAGCGGAGAACGAGGGGGCAGAGAAGCTTTCTTT
TRBV28,TRBJ1-5,TRBD1,NA,CASSSYRGDQPQHF,TGTGCCAGCAGTTCCTACAGGGGGGATCAGCCCCAGCATTTT
TRBV27,TRBJ1-5,TRBD1,few,CASSLWGQEPNQPQHF,TGTGCCAGCAGTTTATGGGGACAGGAGCCCAATCAGCCCCAGCATTTT
TRBV18,TRBJ2-4,NA,many,CASSPRESKNIQYF,TGTGCCAGCTCACCAAGGGAGTCCAAAAACATTCAGTACTTC
TRBV19,TRBJ1-5,NA,NA,CASSMKGGSNQPQHF,TGTGCCAGTAGTATGAAGGGAGGGAGCAATCAGCCCCAGCATTTT
TRBV28,TRBJ1-6,NA,many,CASSPQDSSYNSPLHF,TGTGCCAGCAGTCCCCAGGACAGCTCCTATAATTCACCCCTCCACTTT
TRBV12-3/TRBV12-4,TRBJ2-3,TRBD2,many,CASSFPGGSGPLTDTQYF,TGTGCCAGCAGTTTCCCCGGGGGTAGCGGGCCTCTCACAGATACGCAGTATTTT